These 2 T cell receptor beta chains came from one sample sequenced in a study of PD-L1 blockade in urothelial cancer. Generated by immunoSEQ multiplex PCR, the TCRdb table keeps only in-frame clones and is missing some. The sample shows around 130,000 clones, approximately 84% of them seen only once. Time point reported: pretreatment peripheral blood. The material was PBMCs, obtained around atezolizumab (anti-PD-L1) treatment. All receptors derive from a man aged 50-60 years with urothelial cancer.

The chain is built from TRBV7-9 and TRBJ2-7; 8 bases map to TRBD2. The CDR3 covers 17 residues. V trimming: 5 bases; J trimming: 4 bases; junction bases outside the gene matches: 16. CDR1 is SEHNR, CDR2 FQNEAQ, per germline (reference sequence). CDR3 protein: CASSPFPRAGGLYEQYF. CDR3 DNA: TGTGCCAGCAGCCCCTTTCCACGTGCGGGAGGTTTATACGAGCAGTACTTC.

This chain joins TRBV19 and TRBJ1-2, with D possibly matching TRBD1 (5 bases). V lost 3 bases and J 8 bases, leaving 13 bases between the germline ends. The germline V gene has CDR1 LNHDA and CDR2 SQIVND (reference sequence). The CDR3 has 13 amino acids. Here the CDR3 reads CASSIGAGRGYTF. CDR3 bases: TGTGCCAGTAGTATTGGTGCAGGGCGAGGCTACACCTTC.